These T cell receptor beta chains were read from a single sample in a study of CD8+CD57+ T cells in acquired aplastic anemia. TCRdb recomputed calls from the reads with MiXCR, one row per CDR3 protein. The sample has about 110,000 distinct CDR3 sequences; 51% are singletons. Source material: sorted CD4+, CD8+, or CD8+CD57+ T cells (not recorded which) from PBMCs. These receptors came from a human donor in good health, serving as a control. Both conserved end residues are part of each CDR3. Fields, in order: clone size, D gene, J gene, V gene, CDR3 DNA, CDR3 protein. D genes are given only for firm matches. Not all rows give a size; the values are once, few, many and, for expanded clones, a class.

many NA TRBJ1-1 TRBV24-1 TGTGCCACCAGTGATTTTACAGGGTCTGAAGCTTTCTTT CATSDFTGSEAFF
NA TRBD1 TRBJ1-2 TRBV19 TGTGCCAGTACGGGACAGGGGCACTATGGCTACACCTTC CASTGQGHYGYTF
many NA TRBJ1-2 TRBV9 TGTGCCAGCAGCGTAGATAACTATGGCTACACCTTC CASSVDNYGYTF
NA NA TRBJ2-7 TRBV9 TGTGCCAGCAGCGTAGTCGAAGTGGGCAGCTACTACGAGCAGTACTTC CASSVVEVGSYYEQYF
many NA TRBJ1-1 TRBV12-3/TRBV12-4 TGTGCCAGCAGTGCCGGGGGGGGTAGGACTGAAGCTTTCTTT CASSAGGGRTEAFF
NA NA TRBJ1-2 TRBV10-2 TGCGCCAGCAGCCAGACTTCTTATGGCTACACCTTC CASSQTSYGYTF
NA TRBD2 TRBJ2-3 TRBV5-1 TGCGCCAGCAGCCCGTACGGGACTAGCGGGGGGCCTAGCACAGATACGCAGTATTTT CASSPYGTSGGPSTDTQYF
few NA TRBJ2-3 TRBV27 TGTGCCAGCAGTTTATCTAGGGGGGCCTACACAGATACGCAGTATTTT CASSLSRGAYTDTQYF
NA TRBD1 TRBJ2-3 TRBV2 TGTGCCAGCAGCGGGACAGGGGGGGAAAGCACAGATACGCAGTATTTT CASSGTGGESTDTQYF
NA NA TRBJ2-7 TRBV25-1 TGTGCCAGCAGCACGACGGACCTCCATACCTACGAGCAGTACTTC CASSTTDLHTYEQYF
many NA TRBJ2-7 TRBV9 TGTGCCGGCAGCGTAGGAGGTGTTACCAACGAGCAGTACTTC CAGSVGGVTNEQYF
NA TRBD1 TRBJ2-3 TRBV24-1 TGTGCCACCCTTGAAGGGACAGGGCGGGCAGATACGCAGTATTTT CATLEGTGRADTQYF
NA TRBD1 TRBJ1-5 TRBV24-1 TGTGCCACCAGTGATGAAGGGGGCAGGCAGCCCCAGCATTTT CATSDEGGRQPQHF
NA TRBD1 TRBJ2-7 TRBV15 TGTGCCACCAGCGCGGGACAGGGGGGCGACGAGCAGTACTTC CATSAGQGGDEQYF
NA TRBD1 TRBJ2-5 TRBV2 TGTGCCAGCAGTGAAGGGACAGGGGCAGAGACCCAGTACTTC CASSEGTGAETQYF
few NA TRBJ1-6 TRBV20-1 TGCAGTGCTAGAGGAAGCCTAGCGGGGGGATCACCCCTCCACTTT CSARGSLAGGSPLHF
NA NA TRBJ1-1 TRBV29-1 TGCAGCGTTGTTTTGAACACTGAAGCTTTCTTT CSVVLNTEAFF
many NA TRBJ2-1 TRBV24-1 TGTGCCACCAGTGATTTGTCCAACTACAATGAGCAGTTCTTC CATSDLSNYNEQFF
NA NA TRBJ1-5 TRBV15 TGTGCCACCAGCAGAGATTACCCCTCGGGAGGGCAGCCCCAGCATTTT CATSRDYPSGGQPQHF
few NA TRBJ2-7 TRBV27 TGTGCCAGCAGTTTAGCGGGGGCCTTCTACGAGCAGTACTTC CASSLAGAFYEQYF
NA NA TRBJ2-1 TRBV4-1 TGCGCCAGCAGCCAATCCCGGGACGGACGGTCTACGTTGAGCAATGAGCAGTTCTTC CASSQSRDGRSTLSNEQFF
many NA TRBJ1-3 TRBV12-3/TRBV12-4 TGTGCCACCCAAATGGACCCAGGAAACACCATATATTTT CATQMDPGNTIYF
NA NA TRBJ2-1 TRBV20-1 TGCAGTGCTAGAGATTTAAGGACAAGGAAAAACAATGAGCAGTTCTTC CSARDLRTRKNNEQFF
many NA TRBJ1-5 TRBV20-1 TGCAGTGCTAGAGATTTGGGCAGGGAGAGTCAGCCCCAGCATTTT CSARDLGRESQPQHF
many TRBD1 TRBJ1-2 TRBV19 TGTGCCACTGAGGACAGGGAAAAGAATGGCTACACCTTC CATEDREKNGYTF
NA NA TRBJ1-2 TRBV20-1 TGCAGTGCCGAATGGCTCTATGGCTACACCTTC CSAEWLYGYTF
few TRBD1 TRBJ1-6 TRBV5-1 TGCGCCAGCAGCTCGAGGACAGGAGATTCACCCCTCCACTTT CASSSRTGDSPLHF
NA NA TRBJ2-2 TRBV5-1 TGCGCCAGCAGCACATCACAGGGAAGGGAGCTGTTTTTT CASSTSQGRELFF
NA TRBD2 TRBJ2-5 TRBV11-2 TGTGCCAGCAGCGTGAGCGGGGGAGGAGAGACCCAGTACTTC CASSVSGGGETQYF
many NA TRBJ1-1 TRBV4-1 TGCGCCAGCAGCCATGAGGGGGCTGAAGCTTTCTTT CASSHEGAEAFF
NA TRBD2 TRBJ2-1 TRBV11-2 TGTGCCAGCAGCCACGCCCTACTAGCGGGGAGTGACAATGAGCAGTTCTTC CASSHALLAGSDNEQFF
few NA TRBJ1-5 TRBV10-2 TGCGCCAGCAGCGATGTACAGGGTGATCAGCCCCAGCATTTT CASSDVQGDQPQHF
NA TRBD1 TRBJ1-6 TRBV15 TGTGCCACCAGCTCTACAGGGGGCCTTGGGGGTTCACCCCTCCACTTT CATSSTGGLGGSPLHF
NA TRBD1 TRBJ2-2 TRBV11-2 TGTGCCAGCAGCATTGATGGACAGGGGAACGCCGGGGAGCTGTTTTTT CASSIDGQGNAGELFF
many TRBD2 TRBJ2-3 TRBV20-1 TGCAGTGCCCCTAACCGACTCGGGACTAGCGGGGGCACAGATACGCAGTATTTT CSAPNRLGTSGGTDTQYF
NA NA TRBJ1-1 TRBV7-9 TGTGCCAGCAGCTTCTCAGGAGCTTTGAACACTGAAGCTTTCTTT CASSFSGALNTEAFF
NA NA TRBJ2-5 TRBV24-1 TGTGCCACCACCCAGTTCGGGCAAGAGACCCAGTACTTC CATTQFGQETQYF
many NA TRBJ1-3 TRBV7-9 TGTGCCAGCAGCCCAGAGACAAACACCATATATTTT CASSPETNTIYF
NA NA TRBJ1-1 TRBV4-1 TGCGCCAGCAGCCAAGATACCTCATCTATGATCCTAACAGGGATTGAAGCTTTCTTT CASSQDTSSMILTGIEAFF
NA TRBD1 TRBJ1-4 TRBV25-1 TGTGCCAGCAGTGTGGAGAGGGACAGGGTGACTGAAAAACTGTTTTTT CASSVERDRVTEKLFF
many NA TRBJ2-1 TRBV6-5 TGTGCCAGCAGTTACGGGCTTGGTGAGCAGTTCTTC CASSYGLGEQFF